This T cell receptor (beta chain) was identified in a study of T cells in Graves' hyperthyroidism and ophthalmopathy. Study at large: Specimen type is peripheral blood, collected at initial diagnosis prior to any treatment.

This CDR3 has 18 amino acids. Germline CDR1 is MNHNS and CDR2 is SASEGT. V was clipped by 1 base and J by 0 bases, with 15 bases between them. Among the patients, aged 18 to 65, hyperthyroidism was newly diagnosed and had lasted under 2 months. Uncontrolled infection, other autoimmune disease, pregnancy and lactation each barred patients from inclusion. PBMCs were sourced from roughly 9.3 ml fresh peripheral blood. This clonotype was seen repeatedly, ten times or more. It was RNA transcripts that yielded the amplified TCR beta CDR3 regions. Carried out on the TCR CDR3, a first-round RT-PCR used the HTBI primer set. Via MiXCR, TCRdb re-called the multiplex PCR reads, giving one row per CDR3 protein. The repertoire has about 160,000 distinct CDR3 sequences, just under 9.5% of them found once; the top ten carry around 20%.

This chain links TRBV6-1 with TRBJ1-4, with D unclear. The sequence came from a woman aged 18-29 years with Graves' hyperthyroidism that later progressed to Graves' ophthalmopathy. Sequencing was performed on blood. CDR3 sequence reads: CASSEVFFEVATNEKLFF. As DNA, the CDR3 is TGTGCCAGCAGTGAAGTTTTTTTTGAGGTTGCAACTAATGAAAAACTGTTTTTT.